What follows are 31 T cell receptor beta chains derived from one specimen sequenced in a study of OX40 agonist ivuxolimab in advanced cancers. Profiling relied on immunoSEQ multiplex PCR, and the TCRdb table lists in-frame clones only, not all of them. The table includes some 48,000 clones, 79% detected once. Source: CD4+ or CD8+ T cells sorted from blood, taken in a trial of the OX40 agonist ivuxolimab. These receptors were taken from an adult with an advanced solid tumor such as melanoma, head and neck, liver or kidney cancer.

The rearrangement uses TRBV6-4 and TRBJ2-1; D may be TRBD2 (6 bases). The CDR3 extends over 13 amino acids. CDR1 is MRHNA and CDR2 is SNTAGT in the germline V gene. Trimming stripped 6 bases from V and 6 bases from J, with 12 bases between. CDR3: CASREEGRNEQFF. The CDR3, as DNA: TGTGCCAGCAGAGAGGAGGGGCGCAATGAGCAGTTCTTC.

The chain joins TRBV30 to TRBJ1-2; D might be TRBD1 (5 bases). Trimming removed 0 bases from V and 4 bases from J, with 9 bases in between. Germline CDR1 is GTSNPN and CDR2 is SVGIG (reference sequence). The length of the CDR3 is 13 residues. CDR3: CAWSVGRIYGYTF. In DNA, the CDR3 is TGTGCCTGGAGTGTGGGACGGATCTATGGCTACACCTTC.

The chain links TRBV6-6 to TRBJ1-2, with TRBD1 matching over 8 bases. Germline V gene lookup returns CDR1 MNHNY and CDR2 SVGAGI (reference sequence). The CDR3 runs 14 residues. V dropped 0 bases and J dropped 7; count of bases not matched to a gene: 4. The CDR3 region is CASSYSDRGGGYTF. Here the CDR3 DNA reads TGTGCCAGCAGTTACTCCGACAGGGGCGGTGGCTACACCTTC.

This chain connects TRBV5-4 to TRBJ2-1; D not certain. The CDR3 spans 13 residues. V lost 4 bases and J lost 8, with 13 bases in between. Germline V gene lookup returns CDR1 SGHNT and CDR2 YYREEE (reference sequence). The CDR3 spells CASSAPGGDEQFF. The CDR3 DNA is TGTGCCAGCAGCGCCCCGGGTGGCGATGAGCAGTTCTTC.

The chain links TRBV4-1 to TRBJ2-4; D is uncertain. The V gene's germline CDR1 is MGHRA and CDR2 YSYEKL. V lost 4 bases and J 0 bases, leaving 10 bases between the germline ends. This CDR3 region has 15 residues. CDR3 region: CASSPNGLAKNIQYF. As DNA, the CDR3 is TGCGCCAGCAGCCCTAACGGCTTAGCCAAAAACATTCAGTACTTC.

The chain links TRBV27 to TRBJ2-5, with D maybe TRBD2 (5 bases). The last part of the DNA fits TRBJ2-7 better; the J call may be wrong. The germline CDR1 and CDR2 sequences are MNHEY and SMNVEV (reference sequence). This CDR3 spans 13 amino acids. CDR3 residues: CASSPPHGGEQYF. The CDR3 DNA follows: TGTGCCAGCAGTCCCCCCCATGGAGGCGAGCAGTACTTC.

J is TRBJ1-4 and V is TRBV18, with unresolved D. Per germline, CDR1 KGHSH and CDR2 LQKENI. The CDR3 has 19 amino acids. The ends were cut back, 0 bases at V and 5 bases at J, with 22 bases in the middle. The CDR3 here is CASSPPRTLAHLKNEKLFF. The CDR3 DNA reads TGTGCCAGCTCACCACCGAGGACTTTAGCCCACCTGAAAAATGAAAAACTGTTTTTT.

The V and J genes are TRBV10-1 and TRBJ2-4; no reliable D call. The CDR3 has 16 residues. V gave up 1 base and J gave up 0 bases, with 10 bases separating them. Germline V CDR1 and CDR2: WNHNN, SYGVQD (reference sequence). CDR3 protein: CASSEFGEGAKNIQYF. DNA of the CDR3: TGCGCCAGCAGTGAGTTTGGGGAAGGAGCCAAAAACATTCAGTACTTC.

The rearrangement uses TRBV21-1 and TRBJ1-3. TRBV21-1 is a recognized pseudogene. This CDR3 has 14 residues. CDR3 region: CASVEGILGNTIYF. The CDR3 nucleotides read TGTGCCAGCGTCGAGGGGATATTGGGAAACACCATATATTTT.

The chain combines TRBV28 with TRBJ1-4, with 8 bases lining up with TRBD1. The germline CDR1 and CDR2 sequences are MDHEN and SYDVKM. J was trimmed by 1 base and V by 3 bases; bases with no gene match: 10. The CDR3 is 18 amino acids. The DNA for the CDR3 is TGTGCCAGCAGTTTTATGGCAGGGGGCGAAATAACTAATGAAAAACTGTTTTTT. Protein: CASSFMAGGEITNEKLFF.

The chain combines TRBV4-1 with TRBJ2-1, with D possibly being TRBD2 (6 bases). Trimming stripped 1 base from V and 0 bases from J, with 13 bases between. The CDR3 runs to 17 residues. CDR1 is MGHRA and CDR2 is YSYEKL in the germline V gene. The CDR3 region has the DNA TGCGCCAGCAGCCAAGTGCGAGGGCGGGGCTCCTACAATGAGCAGTTCTTC. Its protein is CASSQVRGRGSYNEQFF.

This rearrangement joins TRBV2 to TRBJ1-1; D might be TRBD1 (5 bases). CDR1 SNHLY and CDR2 FYNNEI come from the germline V gene. Trimming pared 2 bases from V and 4 bases from J, leaving 11 bases between. The CDR3 covers 14 residues. CDR3 loop: CASSELTASTEAFF. CDR3 DNA: TGTGCCAGCAGTGAACTGACAGCCAGCACTGAAGCTTTCTTT.

The gene calls are TRBV2 and TRBJ1-1, with D uncertain. Germline V gives CDR1 SNHLY, CDR2 FYNNEI. V was clipped by 6 bases and J by 1 base, with 6 bases between them. This CDR3 spans 12 amino acids. The CDR3: CASSKSNTEAFF. The DNA for the CDR3 is TGTGCCAGCAGCAAGTCGAACACTGAAGCTTTCTTT.

The V call is TRBV23-1, the J call TRBJ2-3, with no clear D. TRBV23-1 carries the ORF label, with uncertain function. V lost 6 bases, J lost 5 bases, and 6 bases lay in between. This CDR3 comprises 11 residues. CDR3 coding DNA: TGCGCCAGCAGCTTACTAGATACGCAGTATTTT. It specifies CASSLLDTQYF.

The chain has TRBV10-3 and TRBJ1-5, with TRBD1 identical over 11 bases. CDR3 length equals 15 residues. V shed 2 bases, J shed 5 bases, and the junction held 2 bases outside the gene matches. Germline CDR1 and CDR2: ENHRY and SYGVKD. DNA of the CDR3: TGTGCCATCAGTGAGGGGACAGGGGGATATCAGCCCCAGCATTTT. Translating gives CAISEGTGGYQPQHF.

As for this clone: Different DNA sequences within this sample yield the same CDR3. The rearrangement uses TRBV2 and TRBJ2-2, with 9 bases that match TRBD1. The junction had 2 bases not matched to a gene; V was cut back by 8 bases and J by 1 base. This CDR3 contains 14 residues. Germline CDR1 SNHLY, CDR2 FYNNEI. CDR3 sequence: CASSGQGNTGELFF. The DNA of the CDR3 is TGTGCCAGCTCGGGACAGGGGAACACCGGGGAGCTGTTTTTT.

The chain is built from TRBV5-1 and TRBJ1-2; maybe TRBD1 (6 bases). This CDR3 contains 15 residues. Trimming pared 3 bases from V and 4 bases from J, leaving 16 bases between. Germline V CDR1 and CDR2: SGHRS, YFSETQ. This CDR3 is CASSSGWDTLYGYTF. CDR3 nucleotide sequence: TGCGCCAGCAGCTCTGGCTGGGACACGCTCTATGGCTACACCTTC.

This chain joins TRBV7-2 and TRBJ2-5; D unclear. Germline V gene lookup returns CDR1 SGHTA and CDR2 FQGNSA. V was trimmed by 3 bases and J by 4 bases, leaving 15 bases between them. The CDR3 runs 15 residues. CDR3 sequence (DNA): TGTGCCAGCAGCTTGGCCGCACGGATACGAGAGACCCAGTACTTC. It yields the protein CASSLAARIRETQYF.

This clone turned up a few times. The genes are TRBV20-1 and TRBJ1-5; TRBD1 agrees at 7 bases. Germline V gives CDR1 DFQATT, CDR2 SNEGSKA (reference sequence). The length of the CDR3 is 11 residues. V was clipped by 6 bases and J by 9 bases; unmatched bases: 5. DNA of the CDR3: TGCAGTGCAAAACAGGGGTTGCCCCAGCATTTT. Encoded protein: CSAKQGLPQHF.

This chain uses TRBV10-3 with TRBJ2-3; perhaps TRBD2 as D (7 bases). CDR3 length: 17 residues. Per germline, CDR1 ENHRY and CDR2 SYGVKD. Trimming left V 1 base short and J 0 bases short, with 14 bases between. This CDR3 is CAISEFRGGTSTDTQYF. CDR3 sequence (DNA): TGTGCCATCAGTGAGTTTCGCGGGGGCACTAGCACAGATACGCAGTATTTT.

J is TRBJ2-2 and V is TRBV2; TRBD1 aligns across 9 bases. With V trimmed by 7 bases and J by 7 bases, 7 bases remained unmatched. The germline V gene encodes CDR1 SNHLY and CDR2 FYNNEI. The CDR3 consists of 14 residues. The CDR3 bases are TGTGCCAGCAAGGGACAGGGTGTGGACGGGGAGCTGTTTTTT. As protein: CASKGQGVDGELFF.

This clone has more than one count but fewer than ten. The chain combines TRBV11-2 with TRBJ2-5; D possibly matches TRBD1 or TRBD2 (5 bases each). This CDR3 is built from 14 residues. Trimming stripped 4 bases from V and 5 bases from J, with 14 bases between. CDR1 is SGHAT and CDR2 is FQNNGV in the germline V gene. CDR3 DNA sequence: TGTGCCAGCAGCTCCGGGACGGGCGGGGAGACCCAGTACTTC. This encodes CASSSGTGGETQYF.

V and J are TRBV6-6 and TRBJ2-1, with TRBD2 as a possible D gene (6 bases). Germline-derived CDR1 and CDR2 are MNHNY and SVGAGI (reference sequence). The CDR3 consists of 15 residues. V gave up 6 bases and J gave up 6 bases, with 18 bases separating them. The CDR3: CASSPRTGTANEQFF. CDR3 DNA sequence: TGTGCCAGCAGCCCCCGAACCGGGACTGCCAATGAGCAGTTCTTC.

This chain connects TRBV5-6 to TRBJ2-7; maybe TRBD1 (5 bases). With 4 bases removed from V and 5 bases from J, the gap between germline ends came to 10 bases. The CDR3 is 12 amino acids. Germline V CDR1 and CDR2: SGHDT, YYEEEE. The CDR3 coding sequence is TGTGCCAGCAGCCGACAGTTCAACGAGCAGTACTTC. This codes for CASSRQFNEQYF. Using reference TRBV5-6 and TRBJ2-7 for the parts outside the CDR3, the full variable domain is DAGVTQSPTHLIKTRGQQVTLRCSPKSGHDTVSWYQQALGQGPQFIFQYYEEEERQRGNFPDRFSGHQFPNYSSELNVNALLLGDSALYLCASSRQFNEQYFGPGTRLTVT.

By sample fraction, this clone is medium-sized. V gene TRBV4-1 combines with J gene TRBJ1-1; D remains unclear. This CDR3 is 12 amino acids long. The V gene lost 4 bases and the J gene lost 9 bases, with 12 bases spanning the gap. The V gene's germline CDR1 is MGHRA and CDR2 YSYEKL. The CDR3 DNA follows: TGCGCCAGCAGCCGACCGGGTCCCCAAGCTTTCTTT. This codes for CASSRPGPQAFF.

This rearrangement joins TRBV14 to TRBJ2-2; D is unresolved. The CDR3 has 13 residues. V was clipped by 4 bases and J by 6 bases, with 9 bases between them. The germline V gene encodes CDR1 SGHDN and CDR2 FVKESK. The chain's CDR3 is CASSPRQAGELFF. CDR3 nucleotides: TGTGCCAGCAGCCCCCGGCAGGCCGGGGAGCTGTTTTTT.

This chain links TRBV13 with TRBJ1-3; a weak D match, TRBD1 (5 bases). V was clipped by 5 bases and J by 4 bases, with 24 bases between them. Germline CDR1 reads PRHDT; CDR2 reads FYEKMQ (reference sequence). This CDR3 region has 18 residues. DNA of the CDR3: TGTGCCAGCAGCCGGAGCAACCTTGGCACAGGATCCGGAAACACCATATATTTT. Protein product: CASSRSNLGTGSGNTIYF.

The chain couples TRBV5-8 to TRBJ1-1; D gene ambiguous. CDR1 is SGHTS and CDR2 is YDEGEE in the germline V gene. The CDR3 consists of 13 residues. Trimming pared 4 bases from V and 6 bases from J, leaving 13 bases between. The CDR3 sequence is CASSADGRAEAFF. CDR3 DNA: TGTGCCAGCAGCGCGGACGGCCGCGCTGAAGCTTTCTTT.

This CDR3 reads CSGETPRDGYTF. CDR3 nucleotides: TGCAGCGGGGAAACCCCCCGGGATGGCTACACCTTC. The chain joins TRBV29-1 to TRBJ1-2, with D unclear. The CDR3 runs 12 residues. Trimming removed 7 bases at V and 6 bases at J, with 15 bases between. Germline lookup yields CDR1 SQVTM and CDR2 ANQGSEA.

The chain carries TRBV15 and TRBJ2-5; D may be TRBD1 or TRBD2 (6 bases each). The germline V gene encodes CDR1 LNHNV and CDR2 YYDKDF (reference sequence). V lost 5 bases, J lost 2 bases, and 15 bases lay in between. This CDR3 spans 15 amino acids. The CDR3 spells CATSGRTVGQETQYF. The CDR3, as DNA: TGTGCCACCAGCGGGAGGACAGTGGGGCAAGAGACCCAGTACTTC.

The gene calls are TRBV29-1 and TRBJ2-7; 10 nucleotides match TRBD1. The junction had 22 bases not matched to a gene; V was cut back by 5 bases and J by 6 bases. This CDR3 region has 18 residues. Germline CDR1 and CDR2: SQVTM and ANQGSEA. The DNA for the CDR3 is TGCAGCGTTCCCCCCCACTCGCCACCGGGACAGGGGCCCCCCGAGCAGTACTTC. Protein sequence: CSVPPHSPPGQGPPEQYF.